This record concerns one TCR beta chain sequence. Its cognate antigen is unknown. The data belong to a study of cytomegalovirus exposure and HLA in healthy donors. Broader study findings: Cytomegalovirus association was listed for approximately 150 TCR beta chains. As confirmed in vitro, three CMV-associated chains were specific for CMV antigens.

There are 13 residues in the CDR3. Germline V gene data show CDR1 as MNHEY and CDR2 as SMNVEV (reference sequence). V was clipped by 5 bases and J by 5 bases, with 13 bases between them. Profiling relied on immunoSEQ multiplex PCR, and the TCRdb table lists in-frame clones only, not all of them. Counted here are 150,000 to 200,000 clones, about 86% occurring once; the ten biggest clones make up 2% to 2.5%. The sequencing input was PBMCs. This chain connects TRBV27 to TRBJ2-7, with D possibly matching TRBD2 (6 bases). The clonotype originates from a woman aged 18-35 years in good health and CMV-seronegative. In DNA, the CDR3 is TGTGCCAGCAGTCCCTGGGGGGTTCACGAGCAGTACTTC. Translating gives CASSPWGVHEQYF.